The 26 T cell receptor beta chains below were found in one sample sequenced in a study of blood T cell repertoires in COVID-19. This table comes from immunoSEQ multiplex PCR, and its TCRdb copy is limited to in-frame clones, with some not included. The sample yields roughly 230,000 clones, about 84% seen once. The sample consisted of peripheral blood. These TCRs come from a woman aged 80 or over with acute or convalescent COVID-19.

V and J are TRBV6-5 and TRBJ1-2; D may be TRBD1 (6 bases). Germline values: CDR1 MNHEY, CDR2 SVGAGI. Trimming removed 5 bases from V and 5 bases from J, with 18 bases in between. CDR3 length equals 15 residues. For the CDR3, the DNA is TGTGCCAGCAGTAGGCCAGGGGCGGTGGGTTATGGCTACACCTTC. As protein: CASSRPGAVGYGYTF.

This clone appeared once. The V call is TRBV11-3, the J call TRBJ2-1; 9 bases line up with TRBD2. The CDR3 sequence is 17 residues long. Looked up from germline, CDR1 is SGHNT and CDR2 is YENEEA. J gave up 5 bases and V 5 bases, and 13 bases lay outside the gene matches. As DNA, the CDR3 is TGTGCCAGCAGCCCCCGGTCGGGGACTAGCCGCGACAATGAGCAGTTCTTC. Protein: CASSPRSGTSRDNEQFF.

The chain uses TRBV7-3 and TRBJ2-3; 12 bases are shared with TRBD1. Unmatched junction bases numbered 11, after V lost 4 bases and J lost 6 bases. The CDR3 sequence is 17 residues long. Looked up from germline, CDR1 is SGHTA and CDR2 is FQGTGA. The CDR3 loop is CASSSKPGQGARDTQYF. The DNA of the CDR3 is TGTGCCAGCAGCTCGAAACCGGGACAGGGGGCACGGGATACGCAGTATTTT.

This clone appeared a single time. CDR3 nucleotide sequence: TGCAGTGCTAGTAGAGAGGGGGACAGGGGCCTAATCCGGGGTACGCAGTATTTT. Encoded protein: CSASREGDRGLIRGTQYF. This rearrangement joins TRBV20-1 to TRBJ2-3; TRBD1 matches 10 bases. This CDR3 region has 18 residues. Germline V lookup: CDR1 DFQATT, CDR2 SNEGSKA (reference sequence). The junction had 20 bases not matched to a gene; V was cut back by 3 bases and J by 8 bases.

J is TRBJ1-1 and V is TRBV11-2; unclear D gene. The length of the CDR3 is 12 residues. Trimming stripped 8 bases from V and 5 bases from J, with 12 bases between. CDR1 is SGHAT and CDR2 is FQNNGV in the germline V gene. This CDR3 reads CASSVRSTEAFF. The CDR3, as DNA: TGTGCCAGCTCGGTCAGGTCTACTGAAGCTTTCTTT.

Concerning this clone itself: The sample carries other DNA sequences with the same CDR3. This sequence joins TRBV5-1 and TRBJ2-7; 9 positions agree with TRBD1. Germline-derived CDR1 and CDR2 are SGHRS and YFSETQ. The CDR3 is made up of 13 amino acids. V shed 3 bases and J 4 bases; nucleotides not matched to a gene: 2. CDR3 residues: CASSSGQGYEQYF. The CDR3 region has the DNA TGCGCCAGCAGCTCCGGACAGGGGTACGAGCAGTACTTC. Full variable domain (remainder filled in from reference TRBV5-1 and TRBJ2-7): KAGVTQTPRYLIKTRGQQVTLSCSPISGHRSVSWYQQTPGQGLQFLFEYFSETQRNKGNFPGRFSGRQFSNSRSEMNVSTLELGDSALYLCASSSGQGYEQYFGPGTRLTVT.

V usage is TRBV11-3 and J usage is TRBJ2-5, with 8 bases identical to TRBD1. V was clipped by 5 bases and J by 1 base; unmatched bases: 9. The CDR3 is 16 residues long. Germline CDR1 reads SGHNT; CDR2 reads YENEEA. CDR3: CASSHTSGGSQETQYF. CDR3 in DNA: TGTGCCAGCAGCCATACCTCAGGGGGCAGCCAAGAGACCCAGTACTTC.

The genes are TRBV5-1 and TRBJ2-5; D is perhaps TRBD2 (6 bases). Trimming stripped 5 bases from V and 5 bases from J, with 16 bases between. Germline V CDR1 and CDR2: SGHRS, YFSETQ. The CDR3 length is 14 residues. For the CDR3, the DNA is TGCGCCAGCAGGGCGGAGGGAGATGGGGAGACCCAGTACTTC. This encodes CASRAEGDGETQYF.

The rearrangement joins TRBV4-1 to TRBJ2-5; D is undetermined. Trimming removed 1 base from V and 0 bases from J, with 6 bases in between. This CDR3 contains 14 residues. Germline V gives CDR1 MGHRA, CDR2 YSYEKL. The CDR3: CASSQAGYQETQYF. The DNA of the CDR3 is TGCGCCAGCAGCCAAGCAGGATACCAAGAGACCCAGTACTTC.

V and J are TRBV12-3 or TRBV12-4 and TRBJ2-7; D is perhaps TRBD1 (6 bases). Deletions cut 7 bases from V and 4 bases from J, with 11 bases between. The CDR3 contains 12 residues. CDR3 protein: CASTITGYEQYF. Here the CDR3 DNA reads TGTGCCAGCACCATAACAGGGTACGAGCAGTACTTC.

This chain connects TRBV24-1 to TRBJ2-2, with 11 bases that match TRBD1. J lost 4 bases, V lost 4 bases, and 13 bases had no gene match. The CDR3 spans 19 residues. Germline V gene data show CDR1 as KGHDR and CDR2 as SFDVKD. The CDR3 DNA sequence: TGTGCCACCAGTGAATCGGGGCCTGGGACAGGGGGACGCACCGGGGAGCTGTTTTTT. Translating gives CATSESGPGTGGRTGELFF.

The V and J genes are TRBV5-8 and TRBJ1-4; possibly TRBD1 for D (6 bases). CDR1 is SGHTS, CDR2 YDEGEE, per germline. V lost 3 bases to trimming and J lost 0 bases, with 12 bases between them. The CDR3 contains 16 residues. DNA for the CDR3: TGTGCCAGCAGCTCAACTCGACAGGCAACTAATGAAAAACTGTTTTTT. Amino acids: CASSSTRQATNEKLFF.

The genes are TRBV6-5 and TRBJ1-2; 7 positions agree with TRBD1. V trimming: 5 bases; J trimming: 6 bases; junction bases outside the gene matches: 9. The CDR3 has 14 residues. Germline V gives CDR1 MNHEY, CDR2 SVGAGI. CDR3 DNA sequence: TGTGCCAGCAGTCGTTTGACAGGGCTGGATGGCTACACCTTC. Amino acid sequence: CASSRLTGLDGYTF.

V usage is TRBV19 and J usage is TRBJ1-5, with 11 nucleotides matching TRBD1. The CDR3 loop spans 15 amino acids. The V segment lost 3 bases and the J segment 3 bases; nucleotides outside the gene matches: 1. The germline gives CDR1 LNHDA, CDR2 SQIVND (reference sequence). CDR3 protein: CASSIGQGANQPQHF. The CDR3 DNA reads TGTGCCAGTAGTATCGGACAGGGGGCCAATCAGCCCCAGCATTTT.

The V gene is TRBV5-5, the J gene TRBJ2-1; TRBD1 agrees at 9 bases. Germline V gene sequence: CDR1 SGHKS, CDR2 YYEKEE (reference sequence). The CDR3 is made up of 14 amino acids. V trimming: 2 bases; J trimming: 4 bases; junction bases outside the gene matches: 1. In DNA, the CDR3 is TGTGCCAGCAGCTTCGGGACAGGGTACAATGAGCAGTTCTTC. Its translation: CASSFGTGYNEQFF.

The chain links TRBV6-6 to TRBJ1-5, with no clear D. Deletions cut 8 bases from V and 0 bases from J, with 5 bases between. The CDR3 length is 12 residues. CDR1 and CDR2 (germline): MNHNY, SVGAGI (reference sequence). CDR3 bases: TGTGCCAGCCGAGATAGCAATCAGCCCCAGCATTTT. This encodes CASRDSNQPQHF.

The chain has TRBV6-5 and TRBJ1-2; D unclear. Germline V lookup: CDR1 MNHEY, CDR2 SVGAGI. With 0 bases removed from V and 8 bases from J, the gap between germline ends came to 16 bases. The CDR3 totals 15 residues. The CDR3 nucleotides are TGTGCCAGCAGTTACTCGATATGTCAAACGGTCGGCTACACCTTC. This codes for CASSYSICQTVGYTF.

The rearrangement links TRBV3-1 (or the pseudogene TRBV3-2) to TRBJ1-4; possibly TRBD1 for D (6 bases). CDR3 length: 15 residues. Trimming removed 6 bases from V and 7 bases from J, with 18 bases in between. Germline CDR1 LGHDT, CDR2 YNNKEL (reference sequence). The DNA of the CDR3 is TGTGCCAGCAGTCAAAGGTGGGGGCAAGGTGAAAAACTGTTTTTT. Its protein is CASSQRWGQGEKLFF.

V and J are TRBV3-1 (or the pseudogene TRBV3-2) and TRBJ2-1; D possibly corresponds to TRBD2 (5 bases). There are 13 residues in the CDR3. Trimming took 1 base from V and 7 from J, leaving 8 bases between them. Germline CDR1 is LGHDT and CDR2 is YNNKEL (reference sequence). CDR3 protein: CASSQVRRNEQFF. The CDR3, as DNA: TGTGCCAGCAGCCAAGTAAGGAGGAATGAGCAGTTCTTC.

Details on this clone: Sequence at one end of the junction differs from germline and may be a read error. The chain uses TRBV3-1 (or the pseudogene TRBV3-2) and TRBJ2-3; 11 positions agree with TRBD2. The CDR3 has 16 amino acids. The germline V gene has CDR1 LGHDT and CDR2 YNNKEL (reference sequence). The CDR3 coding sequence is TGTGCCAGCAGTCAAGTAGCGGGGGGGTTTTTAGATACGCAGTATTTT. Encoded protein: CASSQVAGGFLDTQYF.

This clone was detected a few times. CDR3 loop: CSVPRTGSYGYTF. The CDR3 coding sequence is TGCAGCGTTCCTAGGACAGGGAGCTATGGCTACACCTTC. The V and J genes are TRBV29-1 and TRBJ1-2, with 8 bases aligning to TRBD1. The J segment lost 4 bases and the V segment lost 5 bases, leaving 6 bases of the junction unmatched. CDR3 length equals 13 residues. CDR1 and CDR2 (germline): SQVTM, ANQGSEA.

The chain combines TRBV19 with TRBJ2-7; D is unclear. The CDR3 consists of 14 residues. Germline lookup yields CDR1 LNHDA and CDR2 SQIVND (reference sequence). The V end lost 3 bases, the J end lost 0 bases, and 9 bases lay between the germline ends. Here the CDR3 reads CASSMVGGSYEQYF. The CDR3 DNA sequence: TGTGCCAGTAGTATGGTCGGCGGCTCCTACGAGCAGTACTTC.

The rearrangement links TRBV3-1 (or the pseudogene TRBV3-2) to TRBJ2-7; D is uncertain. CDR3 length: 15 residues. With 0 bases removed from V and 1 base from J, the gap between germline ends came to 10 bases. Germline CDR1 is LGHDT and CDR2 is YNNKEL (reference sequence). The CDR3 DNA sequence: TGTGCCAGCAGCCAAGATCTCGGAGCATCCTACGAGCAGTACTTC. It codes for CASSQDLGASYEQYF.

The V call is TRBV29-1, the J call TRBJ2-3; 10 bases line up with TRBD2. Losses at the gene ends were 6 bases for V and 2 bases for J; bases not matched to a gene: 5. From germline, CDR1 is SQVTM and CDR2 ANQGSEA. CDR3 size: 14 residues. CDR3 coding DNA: TGCAGCGTGGTGACTAGCGGGCTCACAGATACGCAGTATTTT. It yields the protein CSVVTSGLTDTQYF.

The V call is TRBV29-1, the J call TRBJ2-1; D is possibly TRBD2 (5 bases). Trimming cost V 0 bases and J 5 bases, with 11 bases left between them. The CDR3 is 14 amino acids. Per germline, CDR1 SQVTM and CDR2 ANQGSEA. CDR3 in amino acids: CSVEDRISDNEQFF. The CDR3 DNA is TGCAGCGTTGAAGATCGGATTAGCGACAATGAGCAGTTCTTC.

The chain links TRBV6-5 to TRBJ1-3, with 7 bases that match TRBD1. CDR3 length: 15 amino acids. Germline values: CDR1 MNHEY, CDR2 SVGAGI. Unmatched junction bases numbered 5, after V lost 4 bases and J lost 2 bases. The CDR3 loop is CASSSTGVAGNTIYF. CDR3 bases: TGTGCCAGCAGTTCCACAGGGGTAGCTGGAAACACCATATATTTT.